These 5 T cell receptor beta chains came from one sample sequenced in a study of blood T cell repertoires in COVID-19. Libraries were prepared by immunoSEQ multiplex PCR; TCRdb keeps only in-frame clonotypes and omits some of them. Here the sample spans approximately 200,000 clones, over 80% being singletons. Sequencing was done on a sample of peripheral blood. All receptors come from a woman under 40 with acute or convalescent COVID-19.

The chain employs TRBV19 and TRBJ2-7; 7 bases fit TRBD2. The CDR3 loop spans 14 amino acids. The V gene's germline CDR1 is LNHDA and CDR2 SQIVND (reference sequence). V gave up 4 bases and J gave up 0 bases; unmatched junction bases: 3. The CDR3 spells CASSRGEGSYEQYF. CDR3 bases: TGTGCCAGTAGTAGGGGGGAGGGCTCCTACGAGCAGTACTTC.

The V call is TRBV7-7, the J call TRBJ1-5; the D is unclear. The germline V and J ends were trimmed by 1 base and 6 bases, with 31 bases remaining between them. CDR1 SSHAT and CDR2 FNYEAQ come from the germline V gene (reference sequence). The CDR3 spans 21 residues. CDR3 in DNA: TGTGCCAGCAGCTTAGAGGTGGCGGGGAGAGGGTTCTATGTACGTAGTCAGCCCCAGCATTTT. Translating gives CASSLEVAGRGFYVRSQPQHF.

CDR3 protein: CASSYPMRMVYEQYF. The DNA for the CDR3 is TGTGCCAGCAGTTACCCCATGAGGATGGTCTACGAGCAGTACTTC. The V gene is TRBV6-2 or TRBV6-3, the J gene TRBJ2-7; D is undetermined. Looked up from germline, CDR1 is MNHEY and CDR2 is SVGEGT. The CDR3 is 15 residues long. The germline V and J ends were trimmed by 2 bases and 3 bases, with 14 bases remaining between them.

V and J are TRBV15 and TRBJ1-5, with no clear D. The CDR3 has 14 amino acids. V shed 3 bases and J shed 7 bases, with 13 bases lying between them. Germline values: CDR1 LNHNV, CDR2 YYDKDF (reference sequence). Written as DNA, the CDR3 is TGTGCCACCAGCAGGGCAGGTATAGGACAGCCCCAGCATTTT. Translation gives CATSRAGIGQPQHF.

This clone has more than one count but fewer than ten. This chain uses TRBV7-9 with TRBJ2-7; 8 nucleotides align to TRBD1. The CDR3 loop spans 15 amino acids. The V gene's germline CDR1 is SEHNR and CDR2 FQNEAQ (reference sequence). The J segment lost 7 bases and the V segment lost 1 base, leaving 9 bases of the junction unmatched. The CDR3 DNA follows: TGTGCCAGCAGCTTAGAGGCAGGGGGCATTTATGAGCAGTACTTC. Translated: CASSLEAGGIYEQYF.